The source of this T cell receptor beta chain is a study of control samples from healthy donors and cancer patients. The CDR3 is 15 residues long. Per germline, CDR1 MDHEN and CDR2 SYDVKM. The V end lost 5 bases, the J end lost 0 bases, and 14 bases lay between the germline ends. The table came from immunoSEQ multiplex PCR; TCRdb's copy has only in-frame clones and leaves some out. Of some 120,000 clones listed, 80% to 95% are singletons. The TCR originated in a man aged 18 to 30 in good health. This chain joins TRBV28 and TRBJ2-7, with unresolved D. Sequenced material: blood. CDR3 sequence (DNA): TGTGCCAGCAGTACCGGGCAGATCAACTCCTACGAGCAGTACGTC. It specifies CASSTGQINSYEQYV.